A selection of T cell receptor beta chains follows, all from one sample in a study of OX40 agonist ivuxolimab in advanced cancers. Profiling relied on immunoSEQ multiplex PCR, and the TCRdb table lists in-frame clones only, not all of them. The repertoire holds about 35,000 clones, roughly 82% seen once, with 9% to 15% in the top ten. The input for sequencing was CD4+ or CD8+ T cells sorted from blood, taken in a trial of the OX40 agonist ivuxolimab. The receptors stem from an adult with an advanced solid tumor such as melanoma, head and neck, liver or kidney cancer. CDR3s include the opening cysteine and the closing phenylalanine or tryptophan. A D gene is named only where the DNA matches it firmly. Size is omitted from some rows. Given values are once, few, many or a class for expanded clones.

d_call	clone_size	j_call	v_call	cdr3_aa	cdr3_nt
-	-	TRBJ2-5	TRBV7-6	CATRGGLGETQYF	TGTGCCACCAGAGGGGGGTTGGGAGAGACCCAGTACTTC
-	-	TRBJ1-5	TRBV29-1	CSVERYIRPQHF	TGCAGCGTTGAAAGGTACATCCGGCCCCAGCATTTT
TRBD1	few	TRBJ1-2	TRBV19	CASSPQGFHGYTF	TGTGCCAGTAGTCCACAGGGGTTTCATGGCTACACCTTC
TRBD1	-	TRBJ1-1	TRBV2	CASSEATGRGTEAFF	TGTGCCAGCAGTGAGGCGACAGGGAGGGGCACTGAAGCTTTCTTT
-	-	TRBJ2-2	TRBV28	CASTSGTGELFF	TGTGCCAGCACCTCGGGAACGGGGGAGCTGTTTTTT
-	few	TRBJ1-1	TRBV9	CASSASSNRVGVFGTEAFF	TGTGCCAGCAGCGCATCATCGAACAGGGTCGGGGTCTTCGGCACTGAAGCTTTCTTT
-	-	TRBJ2-3	TRBV27	CASSLSFSADTQYF	TGTGCCAGCAGTTTATCTTTCTCGGCAGATACGCAGTATTTT
TRBD2	once	TRBJ2-3	TRBV7-9	CASSSTSGRALDTQYF	TGTGCCAGCAGCTCGACTAGCGGGAGGGCCCTAGATACGCAGTATTTT
-	-	TRBJ1-3	TRBV10-1	CANQKGPYSGNTIYF	TGCGCCAACCAGAAGGGGCCCTACTCTGGAAACACCATATATTTT
-	-	TRBJ2-1	TRBV2	CASSEADYNEQFF	TGTGCCAGCAGTGAAGCGGATTACAATGAGCAGTTCTTC
TRBD2	once	TRBJ2-7	TRBV28	CASSYLGLAGIDEQYF	TGTGCCAGCAGCTACTTGGGACTAGCGGGAATCGACGAGCAGTACTTC
-	-	TRBJ2-7	TRBV11-2	CASSLDFAASHEQYF	TGTGCCAGCAGCTTAGATTTTGCAGCCTCCCACGAGCAGTACTTC
TRBD1	-	TRBJ1-1	TRBV7-9	CASSSGQMNTEAFF	TGTGCCAGCAGCTCGGGACAGATGAACACTGAAGCTTTCTTT
-	-	TRBJ2-7	TRBV5-6	CASSLGTGSLRYEQYF	TGTGCCAGCAGCTTGGGGACCGGATCCCTCCGGTACGAGCAGTACTTC
TRBD1	once	TRBJ1-2	TRBV28	CASSRQGADGYTF	TGTGCCAGCAGTCGACAGGGGGCGGATGGCTACACCTTC
TRBD2	-	TRBJ2-1	TRBV7-2	CASSLPLAGGLDNEQFF	TGTGCCAGCAGCTTACCTCTAGCGGGGGGGCTTGATAATGAGCAGTTCTTC
-	once	TRBJ2-3	TRBV11-3	CASSSQGDTQYF	TGTGCCAGCAGCAGCCAGGGAGATACGCAGTATTTT
-	-	TRBJ2-1	TRBV7-9	CASSSPKSFEQFF	TGTGCCAGCAGCTCTCCTAAGTCGTTTGAGCAGTTCTTC
TRBD2	-	TRBJ2-1	TRBV28	CASRPTSGTYNEQFF	TGTGCCAGCAGGCCGACTAGCGGGACCTACAATGAGCAGTTCTTC
-	-	TRBJ1-3	TRBV10-3	CAIGAVQSGNTIYF	TGTGCCATCGGGGCCGTTCAATCTGGAAACACCATATATTTT
-	-	TRBJ1-2	TRBV13	CASSLGRNYGYTF	TGTGCCAGCAGCTTAGGTAGGAACTATGGCTACACCTTC
-	-	TRBJ2-3	TRBV5-6	CASSLSDTDTQYF	TGTGCCAGCAGCTTATCGGACACAGATACGCAGTATTTT
-	-	TRBJ2-1	TRBV6-5	CASSYINRGNEQFF	TGTGCCAGCAGTTACATAAACCGGGGGAATGAGCAGTTCTTC
-	-	TRBJ1-4	TRBV19	CASSVGQLLNEKLFF	TGTGCCAGTAGTGTCGGACAGCTTCTTAATGAAAAACTGTTTTTT
TRBD1	few	TRBJ1-5	TRBV10-3	CAIRSGQGNNQPQHF	TGTGCCATCAGATCGGGACAGGGCAATAATCAGCCCCAGCATTTT
-	-	TRBJ2-3	TRBV10-2	CASSVGGEQYF	TGCGCCAGCAGTGTAGGTGGGGAGCAGTATTTT
-	-	TRBJ1-1	TRBV10-3	CAINEGRTEAFF	TGTGCCATCAATGAGGGGAGGACTGAAGCTTTCTTT
-	-	TRBJ2-1	TRBV6-5	CASSRNVADEQFF	TGTGCCAGCAGTCGGAACGTAGCAGATGAGCAGTTCTTC
TRBD1	-	TRBJ1-1	TRBV7-2	CASSFGGQSAFF	TGTGCCAGCAGCTTCGGGGGACAGTCGGCTTTCTTT
-	-	TRBJ1-2	TRBV28	CASLPLGLGGYTF	TGTGCCAGCCTCCCGCTGGGCTTGGGGGGCTACACCTTC
-	-	TRBJ1-1	TRBV30	CAWNPPRGAIEAFF	TGTGCCTGGAACCCGCCCCGCGGGGCGATTGAAGCTTTCTTT
-	-	TRBJ1-6	TRBV5-4	CASSLEGAGRNSPLHF	TGTGCCAGCAGCTTGGAGGGAGCGGGGAGGAATTCACCCCTCCACTTT
-	-	TRBJ1-1	TRBV14	CASSLVRGYTEAFF	TGTGCCAGCAGCCTTGTTCGGGGCTACACTGAAGCTTTCTTT
TRBD2	once	TRBJ2-3	TRBV7-3	CASSFSGRGPPDTQYF	TGTGCCAGCAGCTTTAGCGGGAGGGGCCCCCCAGATACGCAGTATTTT
-	few	TRBJ1-6	TRBV9	CASSVSPATGGDYNSPLHF	TGTGCCAGCAGCGTATCGCCGGCGACAGGAGGAGACTATAATTCACCCCTCCACTTT
-	few	TRBJ2-7	TRBV27	CASGKGVLAQYF	TGTGCCAGCGGAAAGGGAGTTTTGGCGCAGTACTTC
-	once	TRBJ1-1	TRBV6-1	CASSDRPPEEAFF	TGTGCCAGCAGTGACAGACCCCCAGAGGAAGCTTTCTTT
-	-	TRBJ1-5	TRBV4-3	CASSQVFFTDNQPQHF	TGCGCCAGCAGCCAAGTCTTTTTCACGGACAATCAGCCCCAGCATTTT
-	-	TRBJ2-7	TRBV7-9	CASSREGQYEQYF	TGTGCCAGCAGCAGGGAGGGACAGTACGAGCAGTACTTC
TRBD1	once	TRBJ1-5	TRBV19	CASSIDGLTGGLVPPGDQPQHF	TGTGCCAGTAGTATAGATGGTCTGACAGGGGGCCTTGTTCCCCCGGGGGATCAGCCCCAGCATTTT
-	-	TRBJ2-3	TRBV9	CASSVGGGGAGITDTQYF	TGTGCCAGCAGCGTAGGAGGAGGGGGAGCGGGGATCACAGATACGCAGTATTTT
TRBD2	-	TRBJ2-5	TRBV25-1	CASSVSGKLPEYF	TGTGCCAGCAGTGTAAGCGGGAAACTCCCTGAGTACTTC
-	-	TRBJ2-5	TRBV9	CASSVEGSQKTQYF	TGTGCCAGCAGCGTAGAGGGGTCCCAGAAGACCCAGTACTTC
-	medium-sized	TRBJ1-2	TRBV6-5	CASRGGISGPGYTF	TGTGCCAGTAGGGGGGGGATTTCGGGTCCTGGCTACACCTTC
-	-	TRBJ1-5	TRBV2	CASRATVYSNQPQHF	TGTGCCAGCAGGGCGACAGTTTATAGCAATCAGCCCCAGCATTTT
TRBD2	once	TRBJ2-2	TRBV27	CASSFFFREVGELFF	TGTGCCAGCAGTTTCTTTTTTCGGGAGGTCGGGGAGCTGTTTTTT
-	-	TRBJ1-2	TRBV28	CASSFGEIGTTNYGYTF	TGTGCCAGCAGTTTTGGGGAGATCGGGACAACGAACTATGGCTACACCTTC
-	once	TRBJ2-3	TRBV19	CASSIGAGFTDTQYF	TGTGCCAGTAGTATAGGGGCAGGGTTCACAGATACGCAGTATTTT
TRBD2	-	TRBJ2-1	TRBV4-3	CASSPGRDPLYNEQFF	TGCGCCAGCAGCCCAGGGAGGGACCCCCTTTACAATGAGCAGTTCTTC
-	-	TRBJ2-7	TRBV7-8	CASSLESQGTYEQYF	TGTGCCAGCAGCTTAGAGTCGCAGGGGACCTACGAGCAGTACTTC
-	-	TRBJ1-1	TRBV5-6	CASSLGGPNTEAFF	TGTGCCAGCAGCTTGGGGGGGCCGAACACTGAAGCTTTCTTT
-	-	TRBJ1-5	TRBV27	CASSDYSNQPQHF	TGTGCCAGCAGTGACTATAGCAATCAGCCCCAGCATTTT
-	-	TRBJ1-5	TRBV27	CASSLGGSNQPQHF	TGTGCCAGCAGTCTGGGCGGTAGCAATCAGCCCCAGCATTTT
-	-	TRBJ2-3	TRBV19	CASSIVQGGITDTQYF	TGTGCCAGTAGTATCGTTCAGGGTGGGATCACAGATACGCAGTATTTT